Here is one TCR beta chain with its context. This clonotype was seen ten or more times. The antigen this receptor binds is unknown. No base-level quality is on record; no much larger clone is a single base apart. Sequencing instrument: Illumina HiSeq 1500. Using fastp at Q25 and MiXCR, TCRdb reprocessed the public reads and kept productive beta chains. Records with the same CDR3 protein are collapsed into one entry carrying the most frequent genes and DNA. The sample has about 85,000 distinct CDR3 sequences on record, 40% to 50% of them singletons. Roughly 93% of the sample is held by the ten biggest clonotypes. Explained via the paper, the treatment or condition label denotes: in vitro stimulation with specific CMV peptide epitopes to enrich CMV-specific T cells. Cut back by 5 bases and 3 bases, the V and J ends lie 16 bases apart. Looking up the germline V gene (reference sequence) yields CDR1 SEHNR and CDR2 FQNEAQ. The CDR3, from cysteine to phenylalanine, totals 15 residues. Only CDR3 DNA remains: 45 bases, in frame from the first base.

The data are from a study of T cell repertoires in cytomegalovirus infection (dated by TCRdb to the late 2010s). For context, the study as a whole: Peptide stimulations targeted recently identified HLA-C-restricted CMV epitopes, whose presentation resists viral immunomodulation, together with well-studied HLA-B-restricted epitopes. Donor HLA type was relevant to the analysis, as public TCR beta signatures indicated carriage of CMV infection together with the matching HLA type. Overall study outcomes, separate from this receptor: The ex vivo response was dominated by HLA-C-restricted CMV-specific TCR beta clonotypes, which also provided the single most frequent clonotype in two of eight donors. In both this cohort and an independent cohort of some 380 donors, the cumulative frequency of public TCR beta family members distinguished carriers of CMV infection plus the relevant HLA type.

This receptor was taken from a human donor in good health (CMV status not recorded). Some clones in this sample may be carry-over from other donors' samples. This sequence uses TRBV7-9 and TRBJ2-5; the D gene cannot be resolved reliably. The sample in question was CD8+ T cells from cultured PBMCs, obtained from culture after CMV antigen stimulation. The nucleotide sequence reads as follows: TGTGCCAGCAGCCCTCGGGCCTACCTGGAAGAGACCCAGTACTTC. Its amino acids are CASSPRAYLEETQYF.